Listed below are T cell receptor beta chains from one sample, sequenced in a study of shared clonotypes between healthy human individuals. Sequenced by immunoSEQ multiplex PCR; TCRdb stores in-frame clones only, minus some. The profile shows about half a million clones, 75% to 80% of them singletons. The specimen was PBMCs. The receptor source for this set is a woman in her forties in good health. Some clones in this sample may be carry-over from other donors' samples. The CDR3 runs from the conserved cysteine through the conserved F or W. The order of the fields is V gene, J gene, clone size, D gene, CDR3 protein, CDR3 DNA. A D gene is named only where the DNA matches it firmly. Clone size is shown for a subset of rows, as once, few, many or a class of expanded clone.

>TRBV19|TRBJ1-2|many|-
CASSIGSNYGYTF
TGTGCCAGTAGTATAGGCAGTAACTATGGCTACACCTTC
>TRBV9|TRBJ2-1|-|-
CASSVGYVNEQFF
TGTGCCAGCAGCGTAGGGTATGTGAATGAGCAGTTCTTC
>TRBV29-1|TRBJ2-1|-|-
CSVGASYNEQFF
TGCAGCGTCGGGGCATCCTACAATGAGCAGTTCTTC
>TRBV2|TRBJ1-5|-|-
CASSYSGVGNQPQHF
TGTGCCAGCAGTTACTCAGGGGTTGGCAATCAGCCCCAGCATTTT
>TRBV5-1|TRBJ2-7|-|TRBD1
CASSLSGTGGFSYEQYF
TGCGCCAGCAGCCTGAGTGGGACAGGGGGCTTCTCCTACGAGCAGTACTTC
>TRBV27|TRBJ2-2|-|-
CASSPRLAGELFF
TGTGCCAGCAGTCCTCGACTAGCCGGGGAGCTGTTTTTT
>TRBV5-8|TRBJ1-2|-|TRBD1
CASATGDRGYGYTF
TGTGCCAGCGCAACGGGGGACAGGGGGTATGGCTACACCTTC
>TRBV6-6|TRBJ1-4|-|TRBD1
CASRPTDRGGEKLFF
TGTGCCAGCAGACCAACCGACAGGGGAGGCGAAAAACTGTTTTTT
>TRBV15|TRBJ2-3|-|TRBD2
CATSRERGGADTQYF
TGTGCCACCAGCAGAGAGAGGGGAGGGGCAGATACGCAGTATTTT
>TRBV27|TRBJ1-2|-|-
CASSFKQGGRYGYTF
TGTGCCAGCAGTTTTAAACAGGGCGGAAGGTATGGCTACACCTTC
>TRBV9|TRBJ2-3|once|TRBD2
CASSVGSGPSTDTQYF
TGTGCCAGCAGCGTAGGTAGCGGGCCTAGCACAGATACGCAGTATTTT
>TRBV9|TRBJ2-5|-|-
CASSPRVLAGTQYF
TGTGCCAGCAGCCCCCGGGTCCTAGCCGGGACCCAGTACTTC
>TRBV27|TRBJ1-1|-|TRBD1
CASSLQGALNTEAFF
TGTGCCAGCAGTTTGCAGGGGGCTTTGAACACTGAAGCTTTCTTT
>TRBV29-1|TRBJ2-3|-|TRBD2
CSVRLAGTPTDTQYF
TGCAGCGTTCGACTAGCGGGTACCCCCACAGATACGCAGTATTTT
>TRBV4-3|TRBJ2-7|-|-
CASSQDSGMAYEQYF
TGCGCCAGCAGCCAAGATTCCGGGATGGCCTACGAGCAGTACTTC
>TRBV7-2|TRBJ2-3|once|TRBD2
CASSLASGTYTDTQYF
TGTGCCAGCAGCTTGGCGAGCGGGACTTACACAGATACGCAGTATTTT
>TRBV7-2|TRBJ1-5|-|TRBD1
CASSLDRGGQPQHF
TGTGCCAGCAGCCTAGACAGGGGGGGCCAGCCCCAGCATTTT
>TRBV4-1|TRBJ2-7|few|TRBD2
CASSQARLAGRGEQYF
TGCGCCAGCAGCCAAGCGAGACTAGCGGGACGAGGGGAGCAGTACTTC
>TRBV4-1|TRBJ1-1|few|TRBD1
CASSHRPGGSTEAFF
TGCGCCAGCAGCCACCGACCAGGGGGGAGCACTGAAGCTTTCTTT
>TRBV7-2|TRBJ2-3|once|TRBD2
CASSARDYLTDTQYF
TGTGCCAGCAGTGCGAGGGACTACCTCACAGATACGCAGTATTTT
>TRBV5-1|TRBJ2-7|-|TRBD1
CASSPTTGSHEQYF
TGCGCCAGCAGCCCTACGACAGGGTCCCACGAGCAGTACTTC
>TRBV20-1|TRBJ1-2|-|TRBD1
CSAPTGGGYTF
TGCAGTGCCCCTACAGGGGGAGGCTACACCTTC
>TRBV18|TRBJ1-5|-|-
CASSPGGDGQPQHF
TGTGCCAGCTCACCAGGGGGGGACGGCCAGCCCCAGCATTTT
>TRBV10-1|TRBJ1-4|-|-
CASSRPTNEKLFF
TGCGCCAGCAGTAGACCAACTAATGAAAAACTGTTTTTT
>TRBV19|TRBJ2-1|-|-
CASSRGTPDGGIHNEQFF
TGTGCCAGTAGTAGGGGAACTCCGGACGGCGGAATTCACAATGAGCAGTTCTTC
>TRBV5-1|TRBJ1-1|few|-
CASSLGGDTEAFF
TGCGCCAGCAGCTTGGGAGGGGACACTGAAGCTTTCTTT
>TRBV7-9|TRBJ2-1|few|-
CASSFDRDGEQFF
TGTGCCAGCAGCTTTGACAGAGACGGTGAGCAGTTCTTC